The 4 T cell receptor beta chains below all came from one sample that was sequenced in a study of blood T cell repertoires in COVID-19. Profiling relied on immunoSEQ multiplex PCR, and the TCRdb table lists in-frame clones only, not all of them. The sample records tens of thousands of clones, 80% to 85% being singletons. Source material: peripheral blood. These receptors were collected from a man at least 80 years old with active or convalescent COVID-19.

The J gene is TRBJ2-7, the V gene TRBV3-1 (or the pseudogene TRBV3-2); D perhaps matches TRBD2 (5 bases). Trimming cost V 0 bases and J 6 bases, with 9 bases left between them. The CDR3 runs 13 residues. Germline CDR1 and CDR2: LGHDT and YNNKEL (reference sequence). CDR3 in DNA: TGTGCCAGCAGCCAAGATGCGGGTTCCGAGCAGTACTTC. Its protein product is CASSQDAGSEQYF.

V and J are TRBV18 and TRBJ1-6; D gene ambiguous. V was pared by 1 base and J by 7 bases, with 23 bases between. The CDR3 spans 19 residues. Looked up from germline, CDR1 is KGHSH and CDR2 is LQKENI. CDR3 region: CASSPRPQDPGVSNSPLHF. The CDR3 DNA reads TGTGCCAGCTCACCACGACCCCAGGACCCCGGGGTTTCCAATTCACCCCTCCACTTT.

This clone was seen only once. V gene TRBV27 combines with J gene TRBJ2-1; 9 positions match TRBD2. CDR1 is MNHEY and CDR2 is SMNVEV in the germline V gene (reference sequence). V lost 6 bases, J lost 4 bases, and 4 bases stayed unmatched. The CDR3 sequence is 14 residues long. The CDR3 reads CASSGLARYNEQFF. The DNA of the CDR3 is TGTGCCAGCAGCGGACTAGCGAGGTACAATGAGCAGTTCTTC.

J is TRBJ2-2 and V is TRBV7-2; 8 bases match TRBD1. The trim removed 6 bases at V and 5 bases at J, leaving 8 bases unmatched. Germline V gene lookup returns CDR1 SGHTA and CDR2 FQGNSA. CDR3 size: 15 residues. The CDR3 reads CASSKDRVGTGELFF. CDR3 DNA: TGTGCCAGCAGTAAGGACAGGGTAGGGACCGGGGAGCTGTTTTTT.